This T cell receptor (beta chain) was identified during a study of blood T cell repertoires in COVID-19. At the level of the study: COVID-19 samples, acute and convalescent, were from the United States, Italy and Spain.

Assay: immunoSEQ multiplex PCR; the TCRdb copy retains only in-frame clones and omits some. The data hold approximately 530,000 clones, with 85% to 90% observed a single time. This clone turned up a few times. CDR1 is LGHDT and CDR2 is YNNKEL in the germline V gene (reference sequence). This CDR3 is built from 11 residues. Trimming stripped 1 base from V and 7 bases from J, with 4 bases between. The source material was peripheral blood. The sequence was collected from a woman between 45 and 60 years old with COVID-19, enrolled during active disease. J is TRBJ1-2 and V is TRBV3-1 (or the pseudogene TRBV3-2); no definite D call. The CDR3 DNA reads TGTGCCAGCAGCCAAGCTCGTGGCTACACCTTC. This translates into CASSQARGYTF.